The TCR beta chain under discussion was sequenced for a study of blood T cell repertoires in COVID-19. Germline V gene data show CDR1 as KGHSH and CDR2 as LQKENI. The CDR3 consists of 16 residues. V lost 6 bases to trimming and J lost 3 bases; unmatched junction nucleotides: 12. Sequencing was performed with immunoSEQ multiplex PCR; in TCRdb, only in-frame clones are kept and a portion is missing. The sample lists around 150,000 clones, 80% to 90% occurring once. This chain joins TRBV18 and TRBJ1-1, with 8 bases aligning to TRBD1. Sequenced: peripheral blood. This TCR was recovered from a woman of 80 years or more with acute or convalescent COVID-19. CDR3 loop: CASSPGQVFGDTEAFF. The CDR3 DNA follows: TGTGCCAGCTCCCCGGGACAGGTCTTCGGAGACACTGAAGCTTTCTTT.